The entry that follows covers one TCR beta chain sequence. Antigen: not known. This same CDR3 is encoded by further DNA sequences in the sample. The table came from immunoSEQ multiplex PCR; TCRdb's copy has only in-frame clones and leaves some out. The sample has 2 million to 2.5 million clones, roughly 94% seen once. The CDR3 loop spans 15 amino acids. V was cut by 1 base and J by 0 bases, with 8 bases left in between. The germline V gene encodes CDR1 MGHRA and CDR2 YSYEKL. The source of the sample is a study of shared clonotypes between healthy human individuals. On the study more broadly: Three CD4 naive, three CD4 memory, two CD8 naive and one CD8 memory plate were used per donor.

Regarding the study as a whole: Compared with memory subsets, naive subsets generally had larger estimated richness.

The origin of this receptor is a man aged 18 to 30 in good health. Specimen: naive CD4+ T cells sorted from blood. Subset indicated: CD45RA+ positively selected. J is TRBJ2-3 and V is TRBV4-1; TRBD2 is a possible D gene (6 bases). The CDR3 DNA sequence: TGCGCCAGCAGCCAAGTAGGACTAAGCACAGATACGCAGTATTTT. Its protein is CASSQVGLSTDTQYF.